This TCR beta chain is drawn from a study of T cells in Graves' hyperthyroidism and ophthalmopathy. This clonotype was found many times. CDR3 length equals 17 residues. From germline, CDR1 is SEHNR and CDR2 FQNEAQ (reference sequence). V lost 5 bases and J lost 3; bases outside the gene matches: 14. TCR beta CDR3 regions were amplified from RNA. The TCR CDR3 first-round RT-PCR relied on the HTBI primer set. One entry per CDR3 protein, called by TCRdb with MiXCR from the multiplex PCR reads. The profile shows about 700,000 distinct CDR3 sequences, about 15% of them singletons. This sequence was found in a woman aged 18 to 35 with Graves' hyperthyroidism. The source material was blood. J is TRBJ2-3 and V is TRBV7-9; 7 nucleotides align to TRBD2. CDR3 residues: CASSPGSAGDRTDTQYF. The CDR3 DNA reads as TGTGCCAGCAGCCCCGGTTCCGCGGGAGATAGGACAGATACGCAGTATTTT.